Each of the 32 T cell receptor beta chains below was sequenced from the same sample in a study of cytomegalovirus exposure and HLA in healthy donors. The study ran its PCR with 60 Vbeta and 13 Jbeta primers. The assay was immunoSEQ multiplex PCR, and TCRdb's table has in-frame clones only and misses some. The sample records over 85,000 clones, less than 90% being singletons. The specimen sequenced was PBMCs. These receptors all come from a man aged 40-50 years in good health and CMV-seronegative.

The chain employs TRBV7-2 and TRBJ2-5, with 11 bases that match TRBD2. The CDR3 length is 17 residues. Germline V gives CDR1 SGHTA, CDR2 FQGNSA. V dropped 5 bases and J dropped 5; count of bases not matched to a gene: 13. CDR3 sequence reads: CASSDPTSGARGETQYF. The CDR3 DNA reads TGTGCCAGCAGCGACCCGACTAGCGGGGCTCGGGGGGAGACCCAGTACTTC.

Only a few counts were recorded for this clone. The chain is built from TRBV30 and TRBJ1-4, with D uncertain. Trimming removed 3 bases from V and 6 bases from J, with 11 bases in between. Germline V lookup: CDR1 GTSNPN, CDR2 SVGIG (reference sequence). The CDR3 loop spans 13 amino acids. This CDR3 is CAWRGSRDEKLFF. CDR3 coding DNA: TGTGCCTGGAGGGGGAGCCGGGATGAAAAACTGTTTTTT.

The chain employs TRBV9 and TRBJ1-1; TRBD1 agrees at 8 bases. V was clipped by 3 bases and J by 3 bases; unmatched bases: 4. The CDR3 totals 14 residues. Per germline, CDR1 SGDLS and CDR2 YYNGEE. The CDR3 nucleotides are TGTGCCAGCAGCGGAGACAGGGGTGACACTGAAGCTTTCTTT. This codes for CASSGDRGDTEAFF.

The chain has TRBV11-3 and TRBJ2-5, with D possibly being TRBD2 (6 bases). From germline, CDR1 is SGHNT and CDR2 YENEEA. This CDR3 spans 15 amino acids. Trimming cost V 2 bases and J 4 bases, with 14 bases left between them. The CDR3 DNA follows: TGTGCCAGCAGCTTAAGAAGCTGGGGAGGAGAGACCCAGTACTTC. It encodes CASSLRSWGGETQYF.

This clone was seen just once. The V gene is TRBV2, the J gene TRBJ2-7; TRBD1 aligns across 9 bases. Germline-derived CDR1 and CDR2 are SNHLY and FYNNEI. This CDR3 contains 13 residues. J lost 5 bases, V lost 5 bases, and 4 bases had no gene match. This CDR3 is CASSRDREDEQYF. For the CDR3, the DNA is TGTGCCAGCAGTCGGGACAGGGAGGACGAGCAGTACTTC. Full variable domain (missing parts from reference TRBV2 and TRBJ2-7): EPEVTQTPSHQVTQMGQEVILRCVPISNHLYFYWYRQILGQKVEFLVSFYNNEISEKSEIFDDQFSVERPDGSNFTLKIRSTKLEDSAMYFCASSRDREDEQYFGPGTRLTVT.

The CDR3 is CASSPSSAGGAYEQYF. DNA of the CDR3: TGCGCCAGCAGCCCGTCATCCGCGGGAGGGGCCTACGAGCAGTACTTC. The genes are TRBV4-1 and TRBJ2-7, with TRBD2 matching 9 bases. The V gene end was trimmed by 4 bases and the J gene end by 2 bases; junction bases not matched to a gene: 9. Germline V gives CDR1 MGHRA, CDR2 YSYEKL. CDR3 size: 16 residues.

The chain uses TRBV19 and TRBJ1-5; 9 nucleotides line up with TRBD1. The V and J ends lost 5 bases and 6 bases, in that order; junction bases with no gene match: 8. Germline V lookup: CDR1 LNHDA, CDR2 SQIVND (reference sequence). CDR3 length: 15 amino acids. CDR3 nucleotides: TGTGCCAGTAGTCCGCGGACAGGGGTGGCTCAGCCCCAGCATTTT. The encoded protein is CASSPRTGVAQPQHF.

The chain links TRBV4-2 to TRBJ1-2; 7 bases match TRBD1. The V gene end was trimmed by 1 base and the J gene end by 4 bases; junction bases not matched to a gene: 6. This CDR3 region has 15 residues. CDR1 is LGHNA, CDR2 YNFKEQ, per germline. The CDR3 sequence: CASSQGGQTIYGYTF. CDR3 DNA: TGTGCCAGCAGCCAAGGGGGACAGACTATCTATGGCTACACCTTC.

The chain carries TRBV5-1 and TRBJ2-7; D unresolved. Trimming removed 6 bases from V and 2 bases from J, with 12 bases in between. The CDR3 contains 13 residues. Germline V gene sequence: CDR1 SGHRS, CDR2 YFSETQ. This CDR3 reads CASNQQTAYEQYF. The CDR3 DNA is TGCGCCAGCAACCAACAGACGGCCTACGAGCAGTACTTC.

J is TRBJ2-1 and V is TRBV5-1, with D possibly being TRBD2 (6 bases). Germline V gene data show CDR1 as SGHRS and CDR2 as YFSETQ. The length of the CDR3 is 16 residues. Between the trimmed V and J ends, which lost 2 bases and 4 bases, there was a span of 16 bases. CDR3 in amino acids: CASSFSPGLDYNEQFF. The CDR3 nucleotides are TGCGCCAGCAGCTTTTCTCCGGGACTTGATTACAATGAGCAGTTCTTC.

The rearrangement uses TRBV2 and TRBJ1-5; D is unclear. The V and J ends lost 2 bases and 2 bases respectively, with 7 bases between them. Germline CDR1 SNHLY, CDR2 FYNNEI. The CDR3 spans 14 residues. CDR3 in amino acids: CASSEFSGNQPQHF. As DNA, the CDR3 is TGTGCCAGCAGTGAATTTAGTGGCAATCAGCCCCAGCATTTT.

The V and J genes are TRBV9 and TRBJ2-3, with D perhaps TRBD1 (5 bases). The CDR3 is 15 amino acids. Trimming removed 0 bases at V and 2 bases at J, with 10 bases between. Germline values: CDR1 SGDLS, CDR2 YYNGEE. The DNA of the CDR3 is TGTGCCAGCAGCGTAGTTCAGGGCTACACAGATACGCAGTATTTT. This encodes CASSVVQGYTDTQYF. The full variable domain, its missing parts supplied by reference TRBV9 and TRBJ2-3, is DSGVTQTPKHLITATGQRVTLRCSPRSGDLSVYWYQQSLDQGLQFLIQYYNGEERAKGNILERFSAQQFPDLHSELNLSSLELGDSALYFCASSVVQGYTDTQYFGPGTRLTVL.

The chain is built from TRBV19 and TRBJ2-5; 8 positions match TRBD1. CDR3 length equals 14 residues. CDR1 is LNHDA, CDR2 SQIVND, per germline (reference sequence). The trim removed 4 bases at V and 5 bases at J, leaving 6 bases unmatched. In nucleotides, the CDR3 is TGTGCCAGTAGTACCCACAGGGGGACGGAGACCCAGTACTTC. It yields the protein CASSTHRGTETQYF.

The genes are TRBV19 and TRBJ1-2; D perhaps matches TRBD1 (5 bases). CDR3 length: 14 amino acids. In germline, CDR1 is LNHDA, CDR2 SQIVND (reference sequence). V lost 6 bases to trimming and J lost 2 bases, with 13 bases between them. Here the CDR3 DNA reads TGTGCCAGTAGGGGGCCTCAGTCCAACTATGGCTACACCTTC. Its protein is CASRGPQSNYGYTF.

This chain links TRBV27 with TRBJ2-7; 7 nucleotides align to TRBD1. The J segment lost 2 bases and the V segment lost 7 bases, leaving 5 bases of the junction unmatched. The germline V gene encodes CDR1 MNHEY and CDR2 SMNVEV (reference sequence). This CDR3 has 13 amino acids. The CDR3 DNA sequence: TGTGCCAGCAAAGTCCAGGGGGCCTACGAGCAGTACTTC. Amino acids: CASKVQGAYEQYF.

The chain couples TRBV29-1 to TRBJ1-2; tentatively, D is TRBD1 (6 bases). The V and J ends lost 1 base and 4 bases respectively, with 10 bases between them. Germline V CDR1 and CDR2: SQVTM, ANQGSEA. This CDR3 contains 13 residues. The chain's CDR3 is CSVEGDISYGYTF. The DNA for the CDR3 is TGCAGCGTTGAAGGGGACATCTCCTATGGCTACACCTTC.

This clone was counted a few times. The chain has TRBV7-8 and TRBJ1-1; 8 nucleotides align to TRBD1. Per the germline V gene, CDR1 is SGHVS and CDR2 is FQNEAQ. The ends lost 5 bases at V and 4 bases at J; junction bases unmatched: 3. The CDR3 extends over 13 amino acids. In DNA, the CDR3 is TGTGCCAGCAGCCAAGACAGGGGCACTGAAGCTTTCTTT. Residues: CASSQDRGTEAFF.

The chain couples TRBV7-9 to TRBJ2-7, with 10 bases matching TRBD1. Germline trimming cut 5 bases from V and 7 bases from J; bases unmatched to any gene: 8. The CDR3 contains 14 residues. The V gene's germline CDR1 is SEHNR and CDR2 FQNEAQ (reference sequence). CDR3 in amino acids: CASSRRQGASEQYF. The CDR3 DNA reads as TGTGCCAGCAGCAGACGACAGGGGGCGAGTGAGCAGTACTTC.

In nucleotides, the CDR3 is TGTGCCAGCAGGGGACAGGGTGGTCCCGGGGAGCTGTTTTTT. Translating it yields CASRGQGGPGELFF. V and J are TRBV6-5 and TRBJ2-2; the match to TRBD1 covers 9 bases. CDR1 is MNHEY and CDR2 is SVGAGI in the germline V gene. V lost 6 bases and J lost 6; bases outside the gene matches: 5. The CDR3 sequence is 14 residues long.

This chain links TRBV6-6 with TRBJ1-5; tentative D call: TRBD1 (6 bases). Trimming removed 6 bases from V and 15 bases from J, with 24 bases in between. CDR3 length: 14 residues. Germline V gene data show CDR1 as MNHNY and CDR2 as SVGAGI (reference sequence). In DNA form, the CDR3 reads TGTGCCAGCAGGGACAGCGGCCAGGGGTGGCTGTGGCATTTT. Residues: CASRDSGQGWLWHF.

This chain links TRBV27 with TRBJ1-1; tentatively, D is TRBD1 (5 bases). CDR1 MNHEY and CDR2 SMNVEV come from the germline V gene (reference sequence). Trimming removed 5 bases at V and 0 bases at J, with 16 bases between. The CDR3 runs to 16 residues. CDR3 residues: CASSPTVGAMNTEAFF. The CDR3 coding sequence is TGTGCCAGCAGTCCGACCGTTGGGGCGATGAACACTGAAGCTTTCTTT.

The V gene is TRBV5-4, the J gene TRBJ2-3; possibly TRBD2 for D (6 bases). This CDR3 is 16 amino acids long. The germline V and J ends were trimmed by 6 bases and 0 bases, with 17 bases remaining between them. CDR1 and CDR2 from the germline V gene are SGHNT and YYREEE (reference sequence). The CDR3 bases are TGTGCCAGCACCAGTAGAGTAGCGGAGAGCACAGATACGCAGTATTTT. It yields the protein CASTSRVAESTDTQYF.

The chain is built from TRBV13 and TRBJ2-3; a possible D gene is TRBD2 (7 bases). This CDR3 has 18 amino acids. Trimming removed 8 bases from V and 2 bases from J, with 26 bases in between. Germline lookup yields CDR1 PRHDT and CDR2 FYEKMQ (reference sequence). Here the CDR3 DNA reads TGTGCCAGCGCCAACTCCCGTGGGGGGGGGCCCATCACAGATACGCAGTATTTT. It yields the protein CASANSRGGGPITDTQYF.

The chain carries TRBV5-6 and TRBJ2-3; no clear D gene. CDR1 and CDR2 (germline): SGHDT, YYEEEE. There are 12 residues in the CDR3. V gave up 1 base and J gave up 4 bases, with 4 bases separating them. CDR3 in DNA: TGTGCCAGCAGCTTGACGGCAGATACGCAGTATTTT. Amino acids: CASSLTADTQYF.

This clone has more than one count but fewer than ten. V and J are TRBV5-4 and TRBJ1-6; 11 bases fit TRBD1. This CDR3 has 16 residues. Germline assignment: CDR1 SGHNT and CDR2 YYREEE (reference sequence). V lost 3 bases and J lost 9; bases outside the gene matches: 8. CDR3 loop: CASSSRTGGASSPLHF. The DNA of the CDR3 is TGTGCCAGCAGCTCCAGGACAGGGGGCGCAAGTTCACCCCTCCACTTT.

The chain combines TRBV29-1 with TRBJ1-1; maybe TRBD1 (6 bases). This CDR3 contains 15 residues. Trimming stripped 6 bases from V and 3 bases from J, with 20 bases between. Germline V gene lookup returns CDR1 SQVTM and CDR2 ANQGSEA. The CDR3 DNA reads as TGCAGCGTCTCCCCGACAGGACTGAGGGACACTGAAGCTTTCTTT. It codes for CSVSPTGLRDTEAFF.

This clone occurred once. Germline is not matched at one junction end, which may reflect a read error. This chain connects TRBV7-9 to TRBJ2-7, with 7 nucleotides matching TRBD1. CDR3 size: 14 residues. The germline V gene has CDR1 SEHNR and CDR2 FQNEAQ (reference sequence). The CDR3 sequence: CSSSPRDSFYEQYF. The CDR3 DNA reads as TGTTCCAGCAGCCCCAGGGACAGCTTTTACGAGCAGTACTTC.

The V and J genes are TRBV11-2 and TRBJ2-7; TRBD1 might be the D (5 bases). The ends were cut back, 4 bases at V and 2 bases at J, with 21 bases in the middle. The CDR3 sequence is 17 residues long. From germline, CDR1 is SGHAT and CDR2 FQNNGV. As DNA, the CDR3 is TGTGCCAGCAGCTCTCTAAGACAGTCGCAGACAACCTACGAGCAGTACTTC. It specifies CASSSLRQSQTTYEQYF.

The V and J genes are TRBV6-4 and TRBJ2-3; 10 nucleotides align to TRBD1. The CDR3 consists of 14 residues. Germline CDR1 is MRHNA and CDR2 is SNTAGT. The trim removed 2 bases at V and 4 bases at J, leaving 0 bases unmatched. CDR3 bases: TGTGCCAGCAGTGACGGGACAGGGGCAGATACGCAGTATTTT. Its translation is CASSDGTGADTQYF.

The chain links TRBV5-4 to TRBJ1-2, with 10 bases fitting TRBD1. CDR3 length: 14 residues. The V and J ends lost 4 bases and 8 bases, in that order; junction bases with no gene match: 8. Germline V gene data show CDR1 as SGHNT and CDR2 as YYREEE (reference sequence). The DNA for the CDR3 is TGTGCCAGCAGCCCGGGACAGGGGCTAAGGGGCTACACCTTC. Its translation is CASSPGQGLRGYTF.

This clone was seen more than once but under ten times. The J gene is TRBJ1-1, the V gene TRBV11-3; TRBD1 matches at 10 bases. The CDR3 runs to 13 residues. J lost 9 bases, V lost 1 base, and 2 bases had no gene match. The germline CDR1 and CDR2 sequences are SGHNT and YENEEA. CDR3 sequence: CASSLGDRGKAFF. The CDR3, as DNA: TGTGCCAGCAGCTTAGGGGACAGGGGTAAAGCTTTCTTT.

This chain connects TRBV27 to TRBJ1-5; D remains ambiguous. In germline, CDR1 is MNHEY, CDR2 SMNVEV (reference sequence). Trimming pared 3 bases from V and 0 bases from J, leaving 6 bases between. The CDR3 length is 14 residues. CDR3 nucleotides: TGTGCCAGCAGTTTGGGCTATAGCAATCAGCCCCAGCATTTT. Amino acids: CASSLGYSNQPQHF.